Shown below are 24 T cell receptor beta chains from a single sample sequenced in a study of regulatory T cells in long-lasting Graves disease (dated by TCRdb to about 2021). Receptor libraries were prepared by multiplex PCR. The sequencing machine was an Illumina HiSeq 4000. To build TCR beta libraries, CDR3 regions were amplified by Arm-PCR using iRepertoire HTBI primers. TCRdb reanalyzed the raw reads on its own, using fastp at Q25 for trimming and MiXCR for clone calling, and kept in-frame beta chains. Here each entry gathers all rows of one CDR3 protein and keeps the most common genes and DNA. Present in this sample are 700,000 or so distinct CDR3 sequences, roughly 30% of which were seen just once. In total, the top ten clones hold about 42% of the sample. This specimen's time point label, interpreted: persistent/refractory GD, antithyroid drugs over 5 years with positive TRAb. RNA was extracted from PBMCs in TRIzol for both TCR sequencing and RNA sequencing.

The specimen was peripheral blood mononuclear cells (PBMCs), collected when the disease was refractory, from a patient treated with antithyroid drugs. The receptors come from a female donor with Graves disease.

In its sample, this clonotype was seen a few times. The rearrangement joins TRBV6-1 to TRBJ1-5; the D gene is possibly TRBD1 (5 bases). Trimming left V 5 bases short and J 2 bases short, with 13 bases between. The CDR3 runs to 15 residues. Germline CDR1 and CDR2: MNHNS and SASEGT. The CDR3 DNA follows: TGTGCCAGCAGTCCCCTTCGAGGGGGCAATCAGCCCCAGCATTTT. Its protein product is CASSPLRGGNQPQHF.

This clonotype was seen ten or more times. The genes are TRBV28 and TRBJ1-2; 12 bases are shared with TRBD1. The CDR3 totals 16 residues. The V and J ends lost 5 bases and 2 bases, in that order; junction bases with no gene match: 6. Germline lookup yields CDR1 MDHEN and CDR2 SYDVKM. The CDR3 here is CASSVPGTGGNYGYTF. The DNA of the CDR3 is TGTGCCAGCAGTGTCCCCGGGACAGGGGGCAACTATGGCTACACCTTC.

V usage is TRBV7-3 and J usage is TRBJ2-7; D is unclear. The CDR3 consists of 13 residues. Trimming removed 4 bases at V and 3 bases at J, with 10 bases between. Germline V CDR1 and CDR2: SGHTA, FQGTGA. Here the CDR3 reads CASSSFPGYEQYF. Written as DNA, the CDR3 is TGTGCCAGCAGCTCCTTCCCAGGCTACGAGCAGTACTTC.

The chain carries TRBV2 and TRBJ1-5, with D maybe TRBD1 (5 bases). Trimming removed 6 bases from V and 9 bases from J, with 18 bases in between. This CDR3 comprises 14 residues. CDR1 is SNHLY and CDR2 is FYNNEI in the germline V gene. Here the CDR3 reads CASRQARQGRPQHF. The CDR3 DNA reads as TGTGCCAGCAGACAGGCCCGCCAAGGGAGGCCCCAGCATTTT. Full variable domain (remainder filled in from reference TRBV2 and TRBJ1-5): EPEVTQTPSHQVTQMGQEVILRCVPISNHLYFYWYRQILGQKVEFLVSFYNNEISEKSEIFDDQFSVERPDGSNFTLKIRSTKLEDSAMYFCASRQARQGRPQHFGDGTRLSIL.

This clonotype was found many times. The V gene is TRBV6-1, the J gene TRBJ2-5, with TRBD2 matching 7 bases. This CDR3 is built from 14 residues. Germline CDR1 is MNHNS and CDR2 is SASEGT. With V trimmed by 10 bases and J by 5 bases, 13 bases remained unmatched. In nucleotides, the CDR3 is TGTGCCACCAGAGCGGGAAAGGCTCGGGAGACCCAGTACTTC. This sequence encodes CATRAGKARETQYF.

In this sample, this clonotype turned up a few times. The chain couples TRBV10-1 to TRBJ1-2; no firm D call. Germline assignment: CDR1 WNHNN and CDR2 SYGVQD (reference sequence). The CDR3 has 13 amino acids. Trimming removed 2 bases at V and 4 bases at J, with 8 bases between. The CDR3 DNA is TGCGCCAGCAGTGAGGCCAAGAGCTATGGCTACACCTTC. It specifies CASSEAKSYGYTF.

The J gene is TRBJ1-2, the V gene TRBV10-3, with TRBD1 identical over 11 bases. V dropped 11 bases and J dropped 2; count of bases not matched to a gene: 4. CDR1 and CDR2 (germline): ENHRY, SYGVKD. The CDR3 runs to 13 residues. CDR3 sequence: CAGGQGANYGYTF. The DNA for the CDR3 is TGTGCCGGCGGACAGGGGGCGAACTATGGCTACACCTTC.

The rearrangement uses TRBV5-1 and TRBJ1-4; D not resolved. Trimming took 8 bases from V and 8 from J, leaving 19 bases between them. This CDR3 comprises 14 residues. The V gene's germline CDR1 is SGHRS and CDR2 YFSETQ. For the CDR3, the DNA is TGCGCCAGTACTTACTCCTCCTTGCGGGAAAAACTGTTTTTT. It specifies CASTYSSLREKLFF.

This clonotype was picked up a small number of times. The chain joins TRBV20-1 to TRBJ1-5; D remains unclear. Germline CDR1 is DFQATT and CDR2 is SNEGSKA (reference sequence). The CDR3 is made up of 14 amino acids. The V end lost 3 bases, the J end lost 0 bases, and 9 bases lay between the germline ends. The CDR3 region has the DNA TGCAGTGCTAGCTCCACAGATAGCAATCAGCCCCAGCATTTT. Protein sequence: CSASSTDSNQPQHF.

The genes are TRBV20-1 and TRBJ1-5; no clear D. Looked up from germline, CDR1 is DFQATT and CDR2 is SNEGSKA (reference sequence). This CDR3 is built from 14 residues. The germline V and J ends were trimmed by 1 base and 4 bases, with 11 bases remaining between them. The CDR3 DNA sequence: TGCAGTGCTAGAGCTACAGTTACTAATCAGCCCCAGCATTTT. Translated: CSARATVTNQPQHF.

A few counts support this clonotype. The rearrangement links TRBV5-1 to TRBJ1-1; D is unresolved. V lost 2 bases, J lost 4 bases, and 18 bases lay in between. The germline CDR1 and CDR2 sequences are SGHRS and YFSETQ. The CDR3 covers 16 residues. The CDR3 DNA is TGCGCCAGCAGCTTTTGGGGAGAAGTAGGTGGCACTGAAGCTTTCTTT. Residues: CASSFWGEVGGTEAFF.

This clonotype turned up a few times. V is TRBV5-1 and J is TRBJ1-1; D unclear. Per germline, CDR1 SGHRS and CDR2 YFSETQ. CDR3 length equals 17 residues. V was clipped by 5 bases and J by 3 bases, with 23 bases between them. CDR3 sequence (DNA): TGCGCCAGCAGTCTCACCCCCCTTGGCGGGTTGGACACTGAAGCTTTCTTT. It encodes CASSLTPLGGLDTEAFF.

The sample holds a few counts of this clonotype. The chain joins TRBV29-1 to TRBJ2-7, with 7 bases identical to TRBD1. The V gene end was trimmed by 2 bases and the J gene end by 5 bases; junction bases not matched to a gene: 9. This CDR3 is built from 14 residues. The germline V gene has CDR1 SQVTM and CDR2 ANQGSEA. CDR3 in amino acids: CSVERAQGFNEQYF. The CDR3 nucleotides read TGCAGCGTTGAAAGGGCACAGGGGTTCAACGAGCAGTACTTC.

The chain is built from TRBV7-9 and TRBJ1-5; D possibly corresponds to TRBD1 (6 bases). Germline lookup yields CDR1 SEHNR and CDR2 FQNEAQ (reference sequence). This CDR3 comprises 17 residues. Trimming removed 2 bases at V and 5 bases at J, with 19 bases between. CDR3 sequence: CASSLSFGDTIYQPQHF. The CDR3 nucleotides read TGTGCCAGCAGCTTATCCTTTGGGGACACCATCTATCAGCCCCAGCATTTT.

In this sample, this clonotype turned up many times. This chain connects TRBV6-2 or TRBV6-3 to TRBJ1-6; 7 bases align to TRBD1. This CDR3 is 13 amino acids long. CDR1 and CDR2 (germline): MNHEY, SVGEGT. V gave up 8 bases and J gave up 7 bases; unmatched junction bases: 5. This CDR3 is CASGGTVNSPLHF. CDR3 in DNA: TGTGCCAGCGGAGGGACAGTCAATTCACCCCTCCACTTT.

This clonotype was recorded many times. The V gene is TRBV27, the J gene TRBJ1-2, with 7 bases that match TRBD1. With 5 bases clipped from V and 6 bases from J, the junction kept 6 bases outside the gene matches. The CDR3 runs 13 residues. Germline assignment: CDR1 MNHEY and CDR2 SMNVEV (reference sequence). The CDR3 here is CASSTTGVNGYTF. DNA for the CDR3: TGTGCCAGCAGTACAACAGGGGTGAATGGCTACACCTTC.

This clonotype was seen many times. V usage is TRBV6-1 and J usage is TRBJ1-1; D not certain. The V end was cut by 5 bases, the J end by 7 bases, with 14 bases between. The CDR3 spans 13 residues. Germline V gives CDR1 MNHNS, CDR2 SASEGT. The CDR3 sequence: CASSNHQTVEAFF. As DNA, the CDR3 is TGTGCCAGCAGTAACCATCAAACAGTTGAAGCTTTCTTT.

In this sample, this clonotype turned up many times. The CDR3 DNA follows: TGTGCCAGCAGCCCACAGGGCCCGAGAGAGACCCAGTACTTC. Translation: CASSPQGPRETQYF. V gene TRBV2 combines with J gene TRBJ2-5; weak D call: TRBD1 (6 bases). There are 14 residues in the CDR3. The V gene lost 6 bases and the J gene lost 4 bases, with 15 bases spanning the gap. Germline CDR1 is SNHLY and CDR2 is FYNNEI. Combining the CDR3 with reference TRBV2 and TRBJ2-5 gives the whole variable domain EPEVTQTPSHQVTQMGQEVILRCVPISNHLYFYWYRQILGQKVEFLVSFYNNEISEKSEIFDDQFSVERPDGSNFTLKIRSTKLEDSAMYFCASSPQGPRETQYFGPGTRLLVL.

There are a few counts of this clonotype. The chain couples TRBV6-5 to TRBJ2-7; the match to TRBD1 covers 9 bases. With V trimmed by 0 bases and J by 0 bases, 9 bases remained unmatched. The CDR3 totals 18 residues. Germline CDR1 reads MNHEY; CDR2 reads SVGAGI. In DNA form, the CDR3 reads TGTGCCAGCAGTTACTCGAGGGGAGGGGACAGGGTCTCCTACGAGCAGTACTTC. This encodes CASSYSRGGDRVSYEQYF.

V usage is TRBV9 and J usage is TRBJ1-2, with a weak D call TRBD1 (5 bases). Trimming took off 7 bases at V and 7 bases at J, with 14 bases between the two ends. The V gene's germline CDR1 is SGDLS and CDR2 YYNGEE. This CDR3 is built from 12 residues. The CDR3 loop reads CASVSGASGYTF. DNA for the CDR3: TGTGCCAGCGTATCTGGGGCCTCTGGCTACACCTTC.

This clonotype occurred a few times. The chain combines TRBV10-2 with TRBJ1-1; maybe TRBD1 (6 bases). Germline loops: CDR1 WSHSY, CDR2 SAAADI. CDR3 size: 15 residues. Trimming removed 9 bases from V and 1 base from J, with 18 bases in between. The CDR3, as DNA: TGCGCCAGTGGGGGGGGGGCTGGGGCGAACACTGAAGCTTTCTTT. It translates to CASGGGAGANTEAFF.

Points on this clonotype: Germline is not matched at one junction end, which may reflect a read error. This chain links TRBV30 with TRBJ1-1; D is undetermined. Per the germline V gene, CDR1 is GTSNPN and CDR2 is SVGIG (reference sequence). This CDR3 contains 14 residues. The CDR3 protein is CAWSIGIQNTGAFF. In DNA form, the CDR3 reads TGTGCCTGGAGTATAGGGATCCAGAACACTGGAGCTTTCTTT. The variable domain in full, completed from reference TRBV30 and TRBJ1-1, reads SQTIHQWPATLVQPVGSPLSLECTVEGTSNPNLYWYRQAAGRGLQLLFYSVGIGQISSEVPQNLSASRPQDRQFILSSKKLLLSDSGFYLCAWSIGIQNTGAFFGQGTRLTVV.

The V and J genes are TRBV19 and TRBJ1-6, with D perhaps matching TRBD1 (6 bases). The CDR3 is 15 amino acids. Trimming removed 4 bases from V and 9 bases from J, with 16 bases in between. CDR1 is LNHDA and CDR2 is SQIVND in the germline V gene (reference sequence). For the CDR3, the DNA is TGTGCCAGTAGTACGTCAGGGGTGAGGATTTCACCCCTCCACTTT. Protein: CASSTSGVRISPLHF. The variable domain in full, completed from reference TRBV19 and TRBJ1-6, reads DGGITQSPKYLFRKEGQNVTLSCEQNLNHDAMYWYRQDPGQGLRLIYYSQIVNDFQKGDIAEGYSVSREKKESFPLTVTSAQKNPTAFYLCASSTSGVRISPLHFGNGTRLTVT.

In its sample, this clonotype was seen a few times. The chain links TRBV5-1 to TRBJ2-2; D might be TRBD2 (6 bases). Trimming took 4 bases from V and 7 from J, leaving 20 bases between them. Germline CDR1 SGHRS, CDR2 YFSETQ. The CDR3 has 16 residues. CDR3 in amino acids: CASSAEGDTGYGELFF. DNA for the CDR3: TGCGCCAGCAGCGCGGAGGGCGACACTGGGTACGGGGAGCTGTTTTTT.